This TCR beta chain was sequenced for a study of cytomegalovirus exposure and HLA in healthy donors. Looking at the study overall: Genotyping of some 400 donors showed that 80% to 85% belonged to the Caucasian-associated ancestry cluster. Study outcomes and limitations: The authors listed around 150 TCR beta chains as cytomegalovirus-associated.

Use of 60 Vbeta and 13 Jbeta primers characterized the PCR. Sequencing used immunoSEQ multiplex PCR; TCRdb keeps in-frame clones, though not all of them. The sample yields some 110,000 clones, roughly 77% seen once. About this clone: The antigen remains unidentified.

The V and J ends lost 1 base and 6 bases respectively, with 4 bases between them. Germline values: CDR1 SGDLS, CDR2 YYNGEE. This CDR3 contains 12 residues. Sequences were obtained from PBMCs. The rearrangement joins TRBV9 to TRBJ2-2; D is unresolved. This sequence originates from a man aged 35 to 55 in good health and CMV-seronegative. CDR3 sequence reads: CASSVRAGELFF. In DNA form, the CDR3 reads TGTGCCAGCAGCGTACGAGCCGGGGAGCTGTTTTTT.